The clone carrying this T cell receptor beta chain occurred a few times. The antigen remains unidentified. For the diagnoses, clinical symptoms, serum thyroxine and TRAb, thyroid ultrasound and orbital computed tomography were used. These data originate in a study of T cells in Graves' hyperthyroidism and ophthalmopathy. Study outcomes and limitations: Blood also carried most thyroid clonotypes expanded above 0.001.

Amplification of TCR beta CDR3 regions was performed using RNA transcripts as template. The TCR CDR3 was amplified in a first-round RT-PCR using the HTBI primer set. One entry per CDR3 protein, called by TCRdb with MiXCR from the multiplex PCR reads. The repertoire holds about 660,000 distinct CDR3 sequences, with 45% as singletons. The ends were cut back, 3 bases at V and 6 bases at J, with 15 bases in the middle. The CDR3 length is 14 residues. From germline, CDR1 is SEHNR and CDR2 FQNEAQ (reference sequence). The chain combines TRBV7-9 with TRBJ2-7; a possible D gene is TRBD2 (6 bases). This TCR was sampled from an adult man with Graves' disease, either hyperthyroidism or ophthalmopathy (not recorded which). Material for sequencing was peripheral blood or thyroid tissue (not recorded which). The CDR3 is CASSFPEGPCEQYF. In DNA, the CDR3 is TGTGCCAGCAGCTTCCCGGAGGGTCCCTGCGAGCAGTACTTC.